This T cell receptor (beta chain) appears in the sequencing data of a study of shared T cell receptors in the human thymus. The method was immunoSEQ multiplex PCR; TCRdb's version includes in-frame clones alone and lacks a portion of them. The table includes 600,000 to 900,000 clones, over 75% detected once. The same data also contributed to another study, on human thymus T cells. That source notes: Thymic resections from corrective heart surgery supplied the tissue.

Material for sequencing was thymocytes. The source is a girl less than two years old with a congenital heart defect.

The CDR3 DNA is TGTGCCAGCAGCCCCCATAACACAATCGATCCCTCTGGCTACACCTTC. Translated, it gives CASSPHNTIDPSGYTF. The chain recombines TRBV9 with TRBJ1-2; D is undetermined. Trimming removed 4 bases from V and 7 bases from J, with 23 bases in between. Germline V lookup: CDR1 SGDLS, CDR2 YYNGEE. CDR3 length: 16 amino acids.